This T cell receptor (beta chain) came from a study of T cell responses to AZD1222 COVID-19 vaccine (TCRdb year 2021). Regarding the complete study: AZD1222 recipients given second doses at about 4 weeks or at about 12 weeks were pooled, since spike-specific TCR depth and breadth were not found to differ between the two schedules. A total of around 240 trial participants underwent TCR sequencing, of whom 200 to 220 had received two doses of AZD1222 and some 25 had received two doses of the MenACWY control vaccine. Trial participants were enrolled by age into subgroups of 18-55, 56-69 and 70-plus years, and around 150, 28 and 57 TCR-sequenced participants, respectively, were included in these subgroups.

The germline V gene gives CDR1 as SGDLS and CDR2 as YYNGEE. V gives up 0 bases and J gives up 4 bases, and the segment between their germline ends measures 5 bases. There are 13 amino acids in the CDR3, from cysteine to phenylalanine inclusive. The retained sequence is limited to the CDR3, 39 bases, with the frame set at the first base. Results the study describes overall, beyond this receptor: Because no day 14 peak-response samples were available, the repertoires could be characterized only after the peak T cell response. The vaccine-associated CD4 TCRs covered the entire spike protein, and the dominant responses fell in regions 160-218 and 743-854. Reportedly, close to half of the unique spike-specific TCRs recognized epitopes lying outside the regions that are mutated in the B.1.351 and B.1.1.7 variants. Conclusions about previously exposed vaccinees were limited because only six AZD1222 recipients were SARS-CoV-2 seropositive at baseline. A significant rise in spike-specific TCR breadth and depth was observed after two AZD1222 doses relative to day 0 and relative to MenACWY recipients. The 56-69-year group was small, and its depth increase did not reach significance, likely because of low power. Most participants were white British and females outnumbered males, and the authors suggested that clonal diversity may have been underestimated.

The sample's time point label, decoded: baseline before first vaccination. Vaccinee samples were obtained from the UK trials COV001 and COV002, which included a single-blind randomized controlled phase 2/3 trial of AZD1222 (ChAdOx1 nCoV-19) in healthy adults. Trial participant PBMC samples were collected at day 0 and day 28 after the second dose for TCRbeta chain sequencing. The CDR3 regions of human TCRbeta chains were analyzed by immunosequencing. Per the original workflow: Repertoire TCRs were matched against a reference library of SARS-CoV-2-specific TCRs generated with the MIRA antigen-specificity platform. Breadth was defined as the fraction of unique TCRs that were SARS-CoV-2-associated. Depth was defined as the fraction of total T cells that were SARS-CoV-2-associated. Using the MIRA data, each spike-specific TCR was mapped to the spike region that the TCR reacts to and placed in a CD4 or CD8 class. Log10-transformed breadth and depth values were compared by one-way ANOVA with Sidak's multiple comparisons tests. TCRdb provides this immuneACCESS table in a form limited to in-frame rearrangements. Some clones are lacking; in checked studies, under half of them reflect an unresolved V gene, and why the rest are absent is not known. The V and J calls and clone size come from that table; D and trimming were worked out from the DNA. This sample lists about 150,000 clones; over 75% were detected once. Clones ranked in the top ten supply 7.5% to 8.5% of the sample.

On this clone: Its antigen remains undetermined. The input lacks base qualities; no much larger clone sits a single base away.

The specimen was peripheral blood, collected on day 0 of AZD1222 vaccination. In this chain, TRBV9 is recombined with TRBJ1-3, with the D gene uncertain. The TCR sequence derives from an adult in good health. CDR3 sequence: CASSVESGNTIYF. The nucleotide sequence reads as follows: TGTGCCAGCAGCGTAGAGTCCGGAAACACCATATATTTT.